A single sample is the source of the 2 T cell receptor beta chains below, sequenced in a study of cytomegalovirus exposure and HLA in healthy donors. Researchers ran the PCR with 60 Vbeta and 13 Jbeta primers. Profiled with immunoSEQ multiplex PCR; TCRdb holds only in-frame clones, not every one. Of 140,000 to 150,000 clones detected, under 90% appear once; the ten largest clones hold roughly 4.8%. Sample: PBMCs. These receptors originate from a man between 35 and 55 years old in good health and CMV-seronegative.

This clone was seen only once. The rearrangement uses TRBV7-2 and TRBJ1-1; D call uncertain. The CDR3 totals 13 residues. Trimming pared 0 bases from V and 7 bases from J, leaving 9 bases between. In germline, CDR1 is SGHTA, CDR2 FQGNSA. The CDR3 bases are TGTGCCAGCAGCTTAGCGCACGGGATTGAAGCTTTCTTT. Residues: CASSLAHGIEAFF. Complete variable domain (other parts from reference TRBV7-2 and TRBJ1-1): GAGVSQSPSNKVTEKGKDVELRCDPISGHTALYWYRQSLGQGLEFLIYFQGNSAPDKSGLPSDRFSAERTGGSVSTLTIQRTQQEDSAVYLCASSLAHGIEAFFGQGTRLTVV.

The count of this clone is one. The chain couples TRBV25-1 to TRBJ1-3; D unclear. V was shortened by 6 bases and J by 5 bases, with 14 bases between the two germline ends. The CDR3 sequence is 14 residues long. Germline lookup yields CDR1 MGHDK and CDR2 SYGVNS. In DNA form, the CDR3 reads TGTGCCAGCAGCGTCGATCCAAGCAGAAACACCATATATTTT. Encoded protein: CASSVDPSRNTIYF. Based on the CDR3 plus reference TRBV25-1 and TRBJ1-3, the full variable domain is EADIYQTPRYLVIGTGKKITLECSQTMGHDKMYWYQQDPGMELHLIHYSYGVNSTEKGDLSSESTVSRIRTEHFPLTLESARPSHTSQYLCASSVDPSRNTIYFGEGSWLTVV.